This TCR beta chain was captured by sequencing in a study of a mutant IDH1 vaccine in newly diagnosed glioma. The wider study: First vaccine doses came 4-6 weeks after radiotherapy alone, or with temozolomide cycles. Among treated patients, 62.5% were male and roughly 38% female, and mean age was 40.4 years.

As concerns this clone: Its antigen is undetermined.

Only in-frame clones appear in the TCRdb table, and some are missing; sequencing was by immunoSEQ multiplex PCR. This table holds nearly 25,000 clones, roughly 82% found once. Regarding time point: week 47, end of study. The vaccine gave 300 ug of a 20-mer mutant IDH1 peptide subcutaneously per dose. New WHO grade 3 or 4 astrocytomas that were IDH1-mutant and ATRX-lost occurred in the donors. The CDR3 has 17 residues. V lost 5 bases and J lost 5; bases outside the gene matches: 8. From germline, CDR1 is LNHDA and CDR2 SQIVND (reference sequence). The V call is TRBV19, the J call TRBJ2-1; 14 positions agree with TRBD2. This specimen consisted of PBMCs, obtained from a glioma patient whose treatment included an IDH1 peptide vaccine. The sequence was collected from a man aged 35 to 55 with glioma. Some clones in this sample may be carry-over from other donors' samples. In DNA form, the CDR3 reads TGTGCCAGTAGTTCGGGACTAGCGGGAGCCGACCACAATGAGCAGTTCTTC. Amino acids: CASSSGLAGADHNEQFF.